This is a list of T cell receptor beta chains from one sample in a study of blood T cell repertoires in COVID-19. The repertoire was sequenced with immunoSEQ multiplex PCR; TCRdb's copy has only in-frame clones and lacks some. The sample holds over 200,000 clones, about 90% seen once. The source material was peripheral blood. Receptors were obtained from a man in his thirties or forties with COVID-19, enrolled during active disease. The CDR3 runs from the conserved cysteine through the conserved F or W.

j_call: TRBJ2-5; v_call: TRBV9; cdr3_aa: CASSVGQGSKTQYF
j_call: TRBJ1-1; v_call: TRBV6-4; cdr3_aa: CASRVSQSNTEAFF
j_call: TRBJ1-1; v_call: TRBV7-9; cdr3_aa: CASSLGANTEAFF
j_call: TRBJ2-7; v_call: TRBV7-9; cdr3_aa: CASSSEVGANSYEQYF
j_call: TRBJ2-3; v_call: TRBV7-9; cdr3_aa: CASSPKGPDTQYF
j_call: TRBJ2-7; v_call: TRBV6-6; cdr3_aa: CASSSSRTGAYEQYF
j_call: TRBJ2-7; v_call: TRBV19; cdr3_aa: CASSMVGRGSVEQYF
j_call: TRBJ1-4; v_call: TRBV30; cdr3_aa: CAWSQQTGANEKLFF
j_call: TRBJ2-7; v_call: TRBV5-5; cdr3_aa: CASSSTGYEQYF
j_call: TRBJ2-7; v_call: TRBV7-6; cdr3_aa: CASSNGQSYEQYF
j_call: TRBJ2-7; v_call: TRBV9; cdr3_aa: CASSVGGRNEQYF
j_call: TRBJ2-1; v_call: TRBV28; cdr3_aa: CASSPDRGSYNEQFF
j_call: TRBJ1-3; v_call: TRBV10-1; cdr3_aa: CASRGGGSAGNTIYF
j_call: TRBJ1-2; v_call: TRBV6-4; cdr3_aa: CASSESYSPMNGYTF
j_call: TRBJ1-1; v_call: TRBV11-3; cdr3_aa: CASSFTRDTEAFF
j_call: TRBJ1-6; v_call: TRBV6-2/TRBV6-3; cdr3_aa: CASSYNGRGQDSPLHF
j_call: TRBJ2-1; v_call: TRBV11-3; cdr3_aa: CASSLDRGRPSSYNEQFF
j_call: TRBJ1-1; v_call: TRBV9; cdr3_aa: CASSPQTGDSTEAFF
j_call: TRBJ2-7; v_call: TRBV6-5; cdr3_aa: CASSYTSPQTSYEQYF
j_call: TRBJ2-7; v_call: TRBV7-2; cdr3_aa: CASSLLDRVFDEQYF
j_call: TRBJ1-1; v_call: TRBV5-8; cdr3_aa: CASSLRGVEAFF
j_call: TRBJ1-5; v_call: TRBV30; cdr3_aa: CAWSVQGVQPQHF
j_call: TRBJ1-2; v_call: TRBV4-2; cdr3_aa: CASSQVTGPGQGFYTF
j_call: TRBJ2-2; v_call: TRBV24-1; cdr3_aa: CATSPGQGSTGELFF